The 3 T cell receptor beta chains below all came from one sample that was sequenced in a study of T cell responses to AZD1222 COVID-19 vaccine. TCRdb's table, derived via immunoSEQ multiplex PCR, lists solely in-frame clones and lacks some. The table records 140,000 or so clones, about 86% of them present only once. Source: peripheral blood, taken 28 days after the second AZD1222 dose. Receptors originate from an adult who received the AZD1222 COVID-19 vaccine.

This clone was counted only a few times. The chain employs TRBV28 and TRBJ1-4; 8 nucleotides align to TRBD1. This CDR3 is built from 16 residues. J lost 0 bases, V lost 5 bases, and 5 bases had no gene match. From germline, CDR1 is MDHEN and CDR2 SYDVKM. This chain's CDR3 is CASSARQGPTNEKLFF. In nucleotides, the CDR3 is TGTGCCAGCAGTGCGAGACAGGGGCCAACTAATGAAAAACTGTTTTTT. The full variable domain, with the rest looked up from reference TRBV28 and TRBJ1-4, is DVKVTQSSRYLVKRTGEKVFLECVQDMDHENMFWYRQDPGLGLRLIYFSYDVKMKEKGDIPEGYSVSREKKERFSLILESASTNQTSMYLCASSARQGPTNEKLFFGSGTQLSVL.

The table lists this clone with a few counts. The V call is TRBV18, the J call TRBJ2-3; no clear D. Trimming took 2 bases from V and 0 from J, leaving 9 bases between them. The length of the CDR3 is 15 residues. From germline, CDR1 is KGHSH and CDR2 LQKENI. The CDR3 loop reads CASSPGRYSTDTQYF. CDR3 nucleotide sequence: TGTGCCAGCTCACCAGGCCGTTATAGCACAGATACGCAGTATTTT.

This sequence joins TRBV15 and TRBJ2-5, with no clear D. The length of the CDR3 is 17 residues. The V and J ends lost 0 bases and 2 bases respectively, with 16 bases between them. CDR1 LNHNV and CDR2 YYDKDF come from the germline V gene (reference sequence). DNA for the CDR3: TGTGCCACCAGCAGAGAATATGGAAGTAGCAGTCAAGAGACCCAGTACTTC. Amino acids: CATSREYGSSSQETQYF.